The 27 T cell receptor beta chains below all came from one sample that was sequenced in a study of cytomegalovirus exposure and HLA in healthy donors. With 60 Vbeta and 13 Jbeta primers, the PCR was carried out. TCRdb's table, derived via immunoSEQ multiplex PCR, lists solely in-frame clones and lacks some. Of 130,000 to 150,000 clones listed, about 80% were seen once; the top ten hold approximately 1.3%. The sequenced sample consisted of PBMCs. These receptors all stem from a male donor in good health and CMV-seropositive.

In DNA, the CDR3 is TGTGCCAGCAGCTTGGGGGCCAACAGCAATCAGCCCCAGCATTTT. Translating it yields CASSLGANSNQPQHF. V usage is TRBV5-8 and J usage is TRBJ1-5; unclear D gene. CDR3 length: 15 residues. Trimming stripped 0 bases from V and 1 base from J, with 8 bases between. The V gene's germline CDR1 is SGHTS and CDR2 YDEGEE. The full variable domain, with the rest looked up from reference TRBV5-8 and TRBJ1-5, is EAGVTQSPTHLIKTRGQQATLRCSPISGHTSVYWYQQALGLGLQFLLWYDEGEERNRGNFPPRFSGRQFPNYSSELNVNALELEDSALYLCASSLGANSNQPQHFGDGTRLSIL.

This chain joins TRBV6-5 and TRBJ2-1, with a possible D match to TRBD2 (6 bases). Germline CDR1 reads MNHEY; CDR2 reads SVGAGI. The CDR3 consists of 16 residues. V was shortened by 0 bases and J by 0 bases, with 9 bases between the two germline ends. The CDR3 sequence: CASSYSRGSSYNEQFF. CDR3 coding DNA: TGTGCCAGCAGTTACTCGCGGGGAAGCTCCTACAATGAGCAGTTCTTC.

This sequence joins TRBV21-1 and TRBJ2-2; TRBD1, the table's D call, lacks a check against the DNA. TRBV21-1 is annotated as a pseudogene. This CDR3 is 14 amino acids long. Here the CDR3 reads CASSKYRETGELFF. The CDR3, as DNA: TGTGCCAGCAGCAAATACAGGGAGACCGGGGAGCTGTTTTTT.

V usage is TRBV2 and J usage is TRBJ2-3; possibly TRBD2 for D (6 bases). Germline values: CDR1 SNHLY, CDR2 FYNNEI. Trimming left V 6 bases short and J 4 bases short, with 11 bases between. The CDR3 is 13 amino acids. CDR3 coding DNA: TGTGCCAGCAGCCGGGACTCAGCAGATACGCAGTATTTT. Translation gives CASSRDSADTQYF.

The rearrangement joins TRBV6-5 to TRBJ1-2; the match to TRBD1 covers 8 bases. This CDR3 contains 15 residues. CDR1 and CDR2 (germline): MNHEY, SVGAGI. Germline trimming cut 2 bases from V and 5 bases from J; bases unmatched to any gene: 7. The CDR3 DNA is TGTGCCAGCAGTTACACCTCGGGACAGGCTTATGGCTACACCTTC. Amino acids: CASSYTSGQAYGYTF.

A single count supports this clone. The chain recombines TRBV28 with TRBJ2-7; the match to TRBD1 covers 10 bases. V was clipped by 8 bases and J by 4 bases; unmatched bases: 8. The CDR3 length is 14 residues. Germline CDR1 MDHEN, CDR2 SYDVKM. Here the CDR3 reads CASSSTGGVYEQYF. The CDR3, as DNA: TGTGCCAGCTCCTCGACAGGGGGCGTGTACGAGCAGTACTTC.

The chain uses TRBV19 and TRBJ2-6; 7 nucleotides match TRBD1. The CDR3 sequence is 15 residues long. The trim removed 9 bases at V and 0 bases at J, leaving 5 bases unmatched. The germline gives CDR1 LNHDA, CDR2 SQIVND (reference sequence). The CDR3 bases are TGTGCCAGCCACAGGGACAGCTCTGGGGCCAACGTCCTGACTTTC. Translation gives CASHRDSSGANVLTF.

This CDR3 is CASSHLGGVNYMNTEAFF. In DNA form, the CDR3 reads TGTGCCAGCAGCCATCTCGGGGGAGTAAATTACATGAACACTGAAGCTTTCTTT. The chain carries TRBV11-2 and TRBJ1-1, with D perhaps matching TRBD1 (5 bases). The CDR3 consists of 18 residues. Trimming removed 5 bases from V and 0 bases from J, with 22 bases in between. The V gene's germline CDR1 is SGHAT and CDR2 FQNNGV. Looking up the rest from reference TRBV11-2 and TRBJ1-1 gives the full variable domain: EAGVAQSPRYKIIEKRQSVAFWCNPISGHATLYWYQQILGQGPKLLIQFQNNGVVDDSQLPKDRFSAERLKGVDSTLKIQPAKLEDSAVYLCASSHLGGVNYMNTEAFFGQGTRLTVV.

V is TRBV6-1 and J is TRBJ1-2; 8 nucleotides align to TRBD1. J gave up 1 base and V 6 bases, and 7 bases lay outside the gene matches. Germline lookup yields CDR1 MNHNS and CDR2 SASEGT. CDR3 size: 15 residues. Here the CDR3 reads CASRGEQGGNYGYTF. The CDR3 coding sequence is TGTGCCAGCAGGGGGGAACAGGGGGGTAACTATGGCTACACCTTC.

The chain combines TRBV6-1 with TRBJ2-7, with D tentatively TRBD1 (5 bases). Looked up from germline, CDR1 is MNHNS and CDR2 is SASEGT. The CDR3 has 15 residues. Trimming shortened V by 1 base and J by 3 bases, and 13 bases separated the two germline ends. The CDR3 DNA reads TGTGCCAGCAGTGAAGACAGGCGTCCCGTCTACGAGCAGTACTTC. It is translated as CASSEDRRPVYEQYF.

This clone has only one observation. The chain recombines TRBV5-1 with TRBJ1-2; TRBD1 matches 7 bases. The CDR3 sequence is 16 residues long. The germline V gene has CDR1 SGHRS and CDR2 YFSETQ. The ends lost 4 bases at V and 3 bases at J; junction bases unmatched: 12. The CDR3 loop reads CASSVGSDRVHYGYTF. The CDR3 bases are TGCGCCAGCAGCGTGGGTAGTGACAGGGTTCACTATGGCTACACCTTC. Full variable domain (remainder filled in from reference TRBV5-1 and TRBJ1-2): KAGVTQTPRYLIKTRGQQVTLSCSPISGHRSVSWYQQTPGQGLQFLFEYFSETQRNKGNFPGRFSGRQFSNSRSEMNVSTLELGDSALYLCASSVGSDRVHYGYTFGSGTRLTVV.

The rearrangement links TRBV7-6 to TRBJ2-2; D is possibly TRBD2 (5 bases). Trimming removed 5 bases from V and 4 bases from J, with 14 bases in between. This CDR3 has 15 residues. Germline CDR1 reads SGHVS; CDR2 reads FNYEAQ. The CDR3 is CASSPWMGVTGELFF. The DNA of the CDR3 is TGTGCCAGCAGCCCATGGATGGGAGTCACCGGGGAGCTGTTTTTT.

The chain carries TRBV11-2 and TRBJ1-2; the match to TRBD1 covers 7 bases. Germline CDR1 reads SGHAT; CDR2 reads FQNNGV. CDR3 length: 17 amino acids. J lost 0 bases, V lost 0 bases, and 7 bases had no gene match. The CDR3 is CASSLDRKGASNYGYTF. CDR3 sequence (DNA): TGTGCCAGCAGCTTAGATCGAAAGGGGGCCTCTAACTATGGCTACACCTTC.

The CDR3 loop is CASSGTAEKLFF. Written as DNA, the CDR3 is TGTGCCAGCTCGGGGACAGCAGAAAAACTGTTTTTT. The V gene is TRBV28, the J gene TRBJ1-4, with 7 bases matching TRBD1. Trimming cost V 8 bases and J 8 bases; bases outside gene matches: 5. This CDR3 spans 12 amino acids. The germline V gene has CDR1 MDHEN and CDR2 SYDVKM.

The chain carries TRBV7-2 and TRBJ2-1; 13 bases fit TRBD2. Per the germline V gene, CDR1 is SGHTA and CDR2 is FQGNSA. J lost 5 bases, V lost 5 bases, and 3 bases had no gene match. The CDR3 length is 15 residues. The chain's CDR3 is CASSPGLAGDNEQFF. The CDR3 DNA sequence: TGTGCCAGCAGCCCCGGACTAGCGGGAGACAATGAGCAGTTCTTC.

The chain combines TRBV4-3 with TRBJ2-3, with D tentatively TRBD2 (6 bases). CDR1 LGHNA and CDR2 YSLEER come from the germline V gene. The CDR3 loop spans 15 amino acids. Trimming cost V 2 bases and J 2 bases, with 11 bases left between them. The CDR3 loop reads CASSQQRANTDTQYF. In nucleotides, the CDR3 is TGCGCCAGCAGCCAACAGCGGGCGAACACAGATACGCAGTATTTT.

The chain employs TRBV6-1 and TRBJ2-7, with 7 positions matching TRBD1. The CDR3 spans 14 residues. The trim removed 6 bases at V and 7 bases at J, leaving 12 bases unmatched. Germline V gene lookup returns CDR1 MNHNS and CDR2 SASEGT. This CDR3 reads CASRQMGDSREQYF. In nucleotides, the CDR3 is TGTGCCAGCAGACAAATGGGGGACAGTCGGGAGCAGTACTTC.

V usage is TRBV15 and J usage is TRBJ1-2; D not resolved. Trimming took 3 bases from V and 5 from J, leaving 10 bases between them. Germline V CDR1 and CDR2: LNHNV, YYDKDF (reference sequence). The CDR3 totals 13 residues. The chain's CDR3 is CATSSGGEYGYTF. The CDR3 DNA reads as TGTGCCACCAGCAGTGGAGGAGAGTATGGCTACACCTTC.

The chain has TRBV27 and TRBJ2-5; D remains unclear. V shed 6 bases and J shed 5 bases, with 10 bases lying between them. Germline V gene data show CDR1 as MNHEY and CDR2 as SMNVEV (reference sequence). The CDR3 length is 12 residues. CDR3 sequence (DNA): TGTGCCAGCAGCCCCACCAGGGAGACCCAGTACTTC. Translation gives CASSPTRETQYF.

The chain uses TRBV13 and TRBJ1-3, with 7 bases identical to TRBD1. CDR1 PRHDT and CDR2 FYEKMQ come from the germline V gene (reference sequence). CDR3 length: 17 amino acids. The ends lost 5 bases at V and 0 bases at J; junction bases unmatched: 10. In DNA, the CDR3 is TGTGCCAGCAGCCCGCAGACAGGGAACTCCTCTGGAAACACCATATATTTT. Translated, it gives CASSPQTGNSSGNTIYF.

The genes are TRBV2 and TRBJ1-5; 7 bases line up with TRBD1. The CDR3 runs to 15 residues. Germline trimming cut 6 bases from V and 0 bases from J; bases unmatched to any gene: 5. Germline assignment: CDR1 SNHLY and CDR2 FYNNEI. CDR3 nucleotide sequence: TGTGCCAGCAGAGGGGACAGTTATAGCAATCAGCCCCAGCATTTT. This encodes CASRGDSYSNQPQHF.

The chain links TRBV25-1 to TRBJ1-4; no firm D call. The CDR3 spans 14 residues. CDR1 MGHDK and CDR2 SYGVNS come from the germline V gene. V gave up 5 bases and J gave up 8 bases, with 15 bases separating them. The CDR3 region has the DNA TGTGCCAGCAGTAAACCGGGCTGGAGGGAAAAACTGTTTTTT. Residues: CASSKPGWREKLFF.

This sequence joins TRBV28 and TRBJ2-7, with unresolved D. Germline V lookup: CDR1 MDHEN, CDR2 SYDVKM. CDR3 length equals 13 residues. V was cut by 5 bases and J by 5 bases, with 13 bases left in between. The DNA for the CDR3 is TGTGCCAGCAGTCCCCACGGTACGGACGAGCAGTACTTC. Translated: CASSPHGTDEQYF.

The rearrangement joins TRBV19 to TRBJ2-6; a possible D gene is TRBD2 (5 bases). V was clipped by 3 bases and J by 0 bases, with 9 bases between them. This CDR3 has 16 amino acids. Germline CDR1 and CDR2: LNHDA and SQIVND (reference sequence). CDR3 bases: TGTGCCAGTAGTATCGGGGTTCTCTCTGGGGCCAACGTCCTGACTTTC. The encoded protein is CASSIGVLSGANVLTF.

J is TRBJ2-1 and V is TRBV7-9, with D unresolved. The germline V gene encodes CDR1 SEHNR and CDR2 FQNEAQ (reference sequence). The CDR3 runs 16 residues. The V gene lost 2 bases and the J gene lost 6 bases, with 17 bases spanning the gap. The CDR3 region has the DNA TGTGCCAGCAGCTTAATTAAGCGTCTGATGGGCAATGAGCAGTTCTTC. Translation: CASSLIKRLMGNEQFF.

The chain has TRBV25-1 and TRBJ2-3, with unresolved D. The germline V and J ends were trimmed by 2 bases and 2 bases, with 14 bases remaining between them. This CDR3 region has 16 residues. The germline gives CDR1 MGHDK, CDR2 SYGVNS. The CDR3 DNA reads TGTGCCAGCAGTGAAGGTGCGGAAACGATCACAGATACGCAGTATTTT. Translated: CASSEGAETITDTQYF.

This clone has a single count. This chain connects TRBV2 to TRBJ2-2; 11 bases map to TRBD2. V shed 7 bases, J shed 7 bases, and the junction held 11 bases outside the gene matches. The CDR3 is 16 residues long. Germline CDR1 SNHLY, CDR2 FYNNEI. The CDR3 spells CASKQLAGGDVGELFF. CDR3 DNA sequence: TGTGCCAGCAAACAGCTAGCGGGAGGCGACGTCGGGGAGCTGTTTTTT. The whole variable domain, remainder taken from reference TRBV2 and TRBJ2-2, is EPEVTQTPSHQVTQMGQEVILRCVPISNHLYFYWYRQILGQKVEFLVSFYNNEISEKSEIFDDQFSVERPDGSNFTLKIRSTKLEDSAMYFCASKQLAGGDVGELFFGEGSRLTVL.